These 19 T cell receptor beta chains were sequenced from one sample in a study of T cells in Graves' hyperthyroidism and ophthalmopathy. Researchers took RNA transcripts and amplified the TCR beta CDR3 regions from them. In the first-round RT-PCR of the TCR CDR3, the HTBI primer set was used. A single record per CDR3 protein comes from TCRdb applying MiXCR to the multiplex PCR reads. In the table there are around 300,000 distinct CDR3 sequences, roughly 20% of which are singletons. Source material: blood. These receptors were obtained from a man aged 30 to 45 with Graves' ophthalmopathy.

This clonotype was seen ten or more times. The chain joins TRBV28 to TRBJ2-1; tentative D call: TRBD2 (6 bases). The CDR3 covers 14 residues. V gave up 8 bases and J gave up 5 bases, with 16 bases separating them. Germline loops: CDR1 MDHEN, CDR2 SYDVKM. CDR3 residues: CASAVGGPNNEQFF. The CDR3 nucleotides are TGTGCCAGCGCAGTGGGGGGACCCAACAATGAGCAGTTCTTC.

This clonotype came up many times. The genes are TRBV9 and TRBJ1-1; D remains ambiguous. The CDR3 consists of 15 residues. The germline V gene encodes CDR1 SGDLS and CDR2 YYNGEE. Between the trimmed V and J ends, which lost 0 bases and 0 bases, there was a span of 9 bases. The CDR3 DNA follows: TGTGCCAGCAGCGTAGAGGACGGGGTGAACACTGAAGCTTTCTTT. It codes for CASSVEDGVNTEAFF. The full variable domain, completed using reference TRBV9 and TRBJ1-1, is DSGVTQTPKHLITATGQRVTLRCSPRSGDLSVYWYQQSLDQGLQFLIQYYNGEERAKGNILERFSAQQFPDLHSELNLSSLELGDSALYFCASSVEDGVNTEAFFGQGTRLTVV.

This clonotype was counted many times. The CDR3 DNA follows: TGTGCCAGCAGCATGGGACAGATGGAGACCCAGTACTTC. Translating it yields CASSMGQMETQYF. The chain has TRBV11-3 and TRBJ2-5, with TRBD1 matching over 7 bases. The CDR3 sequence is 13 residues long. Germline lookup yields CDR1 SGHNT and CDR2 YENEEA. V lost 5 bases, J lost 5 bases, and 5 bases stayed unmatched.

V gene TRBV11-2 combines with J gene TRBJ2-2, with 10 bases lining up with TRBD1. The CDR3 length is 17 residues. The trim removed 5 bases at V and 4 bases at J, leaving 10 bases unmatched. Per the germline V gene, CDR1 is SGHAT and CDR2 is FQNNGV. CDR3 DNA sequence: TGTGCCAGCAGCCTCAAACCGGGACAGGGGCCCACCGGGGAGCTGTTTTTT. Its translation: CASSLKPGQGPTGELFF.

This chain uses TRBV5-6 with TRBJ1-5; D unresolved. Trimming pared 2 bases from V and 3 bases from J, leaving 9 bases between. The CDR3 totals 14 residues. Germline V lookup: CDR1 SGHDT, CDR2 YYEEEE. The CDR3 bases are TGTGCCAGCAGCTTCCGGCAGGTCAATCAGCCCCAGCATTTT. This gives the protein CASSFRQVNQPQHF.

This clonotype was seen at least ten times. CDR3 bases: TGTGCCAGCAGTTTAGATCCGGTAAGCTCCTACAATGAGCAGTTCTTC. Amino acid sequence: CASSLDPVSSYNEQFF. The genes are TRBV12-3 or TRBV12-4 and TRBJ2-1; D gene ambiguous. The V end lost 1 base, the J end lost 0 bases, and 10 bases lay between the germline ends. The CDR3 is 16 residues long.

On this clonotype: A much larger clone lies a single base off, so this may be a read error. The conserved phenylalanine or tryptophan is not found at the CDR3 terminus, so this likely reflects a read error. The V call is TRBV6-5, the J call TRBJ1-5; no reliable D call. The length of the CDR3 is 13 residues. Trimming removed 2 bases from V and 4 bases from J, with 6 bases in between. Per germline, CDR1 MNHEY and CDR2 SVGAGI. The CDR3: CASSYTENQPQHC. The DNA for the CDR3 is TGTGCCAGCAGTTACACTGAAAATCAGCCCCAGCATTGT.

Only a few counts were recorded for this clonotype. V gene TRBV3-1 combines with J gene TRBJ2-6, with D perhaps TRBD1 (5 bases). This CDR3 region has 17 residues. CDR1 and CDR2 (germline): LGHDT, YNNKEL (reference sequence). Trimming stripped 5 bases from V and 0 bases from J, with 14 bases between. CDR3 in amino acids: CASSAYRHRSGANVLTF. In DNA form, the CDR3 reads TGTGCCAGCAGCGCCTACAGGCACCGCTCTGGGGCCAACGTCCTGACTTTC.

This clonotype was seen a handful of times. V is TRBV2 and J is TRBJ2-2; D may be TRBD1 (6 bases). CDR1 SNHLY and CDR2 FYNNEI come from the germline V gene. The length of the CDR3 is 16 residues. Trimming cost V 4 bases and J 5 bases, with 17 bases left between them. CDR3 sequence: CASSAQGLLGTGELFF. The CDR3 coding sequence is TGTGCCAGCAGTGCCCAGGGGCTACTAGGGACCGGGGAGCTGTTTTTT.

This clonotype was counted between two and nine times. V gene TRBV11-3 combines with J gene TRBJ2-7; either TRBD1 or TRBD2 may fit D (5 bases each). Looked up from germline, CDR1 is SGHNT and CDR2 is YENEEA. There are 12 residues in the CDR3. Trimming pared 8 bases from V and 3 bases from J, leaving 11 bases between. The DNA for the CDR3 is TGTGCCAGCCGAGGGGTAATCTACGAGCAGTACTTC. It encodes CASRGVIYEQYF. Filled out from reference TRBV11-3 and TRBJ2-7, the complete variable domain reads EAGVVQSPRYKIIEKKQPVAFWCNPISGHNTLYWYLQNLGQGPELLIRYENEEAVDDSQLPKDRFSAERLKGVDSTLKIQPAELGDSAVYLCASRGVIYEQYFGPGTRLTVT.

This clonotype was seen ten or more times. The CDR3 nucleotides read TGTGCCAGCAGCTTAGGGGGAGGGCCCTCAGATACGCAGTATTTT. The encoded protein is CASSLGGGPSDTQYF. The rearrangement links TRBV7-2 to TRBJ2-3, with 7 bases identical to TRBD2. Trimming at V came to 1 base and at J to 4 bases, leaving 5 bases not matched to a gene. The CDR3 length is 15 residues. Germline CDR1 SGHTA, CDR2 FQGNSA.

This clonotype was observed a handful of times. The CDR3 DNA follows: TGTGCCAGCAGTTTAGGGCCCGTATTAAACGAAAAACTGTTTTTT. It encodes CASSLGPVLNEKLFF. The gene calls are TRBV28 and TRBJ1-4; the D is unclear. The CDR3 has 15 residues. Germline-derived CDR1 and CDR2 are MDHEN and SYDVKM. Between the trimmed V and J ends, which lost 2 bases and 8 bases, there was a span of 15 bases.

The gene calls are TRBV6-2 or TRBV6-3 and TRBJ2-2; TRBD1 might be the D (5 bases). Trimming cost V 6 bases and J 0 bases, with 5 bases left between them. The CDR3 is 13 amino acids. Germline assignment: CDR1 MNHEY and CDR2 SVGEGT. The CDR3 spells CASRGPNTGELFF. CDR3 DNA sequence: TGTGCCAGCAGGGGGCCGAACACCGGGGAGCTGTTTTTT.

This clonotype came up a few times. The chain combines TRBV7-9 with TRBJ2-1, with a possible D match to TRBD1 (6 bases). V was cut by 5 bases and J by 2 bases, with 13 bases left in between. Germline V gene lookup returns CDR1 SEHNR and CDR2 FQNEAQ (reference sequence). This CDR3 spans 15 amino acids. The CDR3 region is CASSPNRVTYNEQFF. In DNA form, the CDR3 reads TGTGCCAGCAGCCCAAACAGGGTTACCTACAATGAGCAGTTCTTC.

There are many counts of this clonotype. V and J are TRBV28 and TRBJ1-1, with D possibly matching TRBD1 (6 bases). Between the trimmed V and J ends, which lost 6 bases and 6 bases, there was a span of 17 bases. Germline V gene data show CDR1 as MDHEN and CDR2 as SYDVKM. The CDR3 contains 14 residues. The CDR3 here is CASSSPGRGAEAFF. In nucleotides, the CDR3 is TGTGCCAGCAGCAGCCCCGGGAGGGGGGCTGAAGCTTTCTTT.

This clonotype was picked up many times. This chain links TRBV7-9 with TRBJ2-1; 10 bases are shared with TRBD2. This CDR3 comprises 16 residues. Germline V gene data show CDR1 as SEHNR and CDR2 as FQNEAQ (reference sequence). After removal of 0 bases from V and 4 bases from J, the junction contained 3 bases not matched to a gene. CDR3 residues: CASSLAGSGRYNEQFF. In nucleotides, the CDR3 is TGTGCCAGCAGCTTAGCCGGTAGCGGGAGGTACAATGAGCAGTTCTTC.

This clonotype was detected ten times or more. DNA of the CDR3: TGTGCCAGCAGGGCCGACAGATACACTGAAGCTTTCTTT. It yields the protein CASRADRYTEAFF. The chain joins TRBV28 to TRBJ1-1; the D gene is possibly TRBD1 (5 bases). The CDR3 covers 13 residues. Between the trimmed V and J ends, which lost 6 bases and 3 bases, there was a span of 11 bases. Germline V lookup: CDR1 MDHEN, CDR2 SYDVKM.

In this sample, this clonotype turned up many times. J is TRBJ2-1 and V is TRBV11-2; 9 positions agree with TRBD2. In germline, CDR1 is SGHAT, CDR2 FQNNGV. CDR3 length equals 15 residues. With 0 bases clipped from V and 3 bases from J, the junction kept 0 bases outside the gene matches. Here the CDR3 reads CASSLDSGSYNEQFF. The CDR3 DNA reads TGTGCCAGCAGCTTAGATAGCGGGAGCTACAATGAGCAGTTCTTC.

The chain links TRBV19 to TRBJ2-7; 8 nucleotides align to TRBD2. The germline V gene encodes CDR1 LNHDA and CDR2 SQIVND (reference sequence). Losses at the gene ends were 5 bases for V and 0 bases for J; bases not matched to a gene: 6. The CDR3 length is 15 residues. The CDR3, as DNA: TGTGCCAGTAGTTTCAGGAGCGGGAGCTCCTACGAGCAGTACTTC. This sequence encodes CASSFRSGSSYEQYF.